The text below deals with one TCR beta chain. The data are from a study of blood T cell repertoires in COVID-19. Study-level information: Sites in the United States, Italy and Spain provided acute and convalescent COVID-19 samples.

Cohort 3 donors counted as recovered after two negative PCRs, clearance, or resolved symptoms. The method was immunoSEQ multiplex PCR; TCRdb's version includes in-frame clones alone and lacks a portion of them. The sample contains 300,000 or so clones, about 85% of which appear only once. CDR1 is SGHDT, CDR2 YYEEEE, per germline. Trimming stripped 4 bases from V and 7 bases from J, with 15 bases between. The CDR3 consists of 13 residues. This TCR was sampled from a woman aged 25 to 39 who had recovered from COVID-19. The material sequenced was PBMCs or T cells enriched from blood (not recorded which). The chain employs TRBV5-6 and TRBJ2-7, with a possible D match to TRBD1 (5 bases). The CDR3 coding sequence is TGTGCCAGCAGCACGACAGACCTCCGGGAGCAGTACTTC. It specifies CASSTTDLREQYF.